This T cell receptor beta chain comes out of a study of blood T cell repertoires in COVID-19. Overall study: Spain, Italy and the United States supplied samples that represented acute and convalescent COVID-19. PBMCs, B-cell-depleted T cells, or T cells were the source of the cDNA or gDNA that made up the material.

Original handling: Estimated nucleated cell counts came from reference gene primer amplification. Data came from immunoSEQ multiplex PCR; TCRdb stores just in-frame clones and leaves some out. From that table come the V and J calls and clone size; the DNA was used to work out D and trimming. The sample lists just under 90,000 clones, around nine tenths seen once, with about 3% in the top ten. After removal of 4 bases from V and 6 bases from J, the junction contained 12 bases not matched to a gene. Germline loops: CDR1 SGHRS, CDR2 YFSETQ. CDR3 size: 15 residues. The chain has TRBV5-1 and TRBJ2-7; 8 bases agree with TRBD1. The sample taken for sequencing was peripheral blood. This TCR derives from a woman of 80 years or more with acute or convalescent COVID-19. CDR3 coding DNA: TGCGCCAGCAGCCCCGGGACAGGATCCCTACGCGAGCAGTACTTC. Translating gives CASSPGTGSLREQYF.